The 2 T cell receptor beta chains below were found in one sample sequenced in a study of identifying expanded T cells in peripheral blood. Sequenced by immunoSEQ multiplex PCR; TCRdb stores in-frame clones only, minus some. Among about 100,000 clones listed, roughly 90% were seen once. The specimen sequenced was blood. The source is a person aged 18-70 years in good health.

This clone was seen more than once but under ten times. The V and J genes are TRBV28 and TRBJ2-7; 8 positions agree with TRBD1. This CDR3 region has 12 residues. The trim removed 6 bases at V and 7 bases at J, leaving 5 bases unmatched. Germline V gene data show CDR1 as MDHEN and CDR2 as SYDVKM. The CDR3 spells CASSQGAREQYF. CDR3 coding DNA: TGTGCCAGCAGCCAGGGGGCGAGGGAGCAGTACTTC.

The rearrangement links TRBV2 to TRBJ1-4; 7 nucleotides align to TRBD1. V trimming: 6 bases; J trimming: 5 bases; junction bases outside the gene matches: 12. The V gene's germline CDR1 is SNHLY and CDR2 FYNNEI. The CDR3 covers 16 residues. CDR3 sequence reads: CASRGSGTALNEKLFF. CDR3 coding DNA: TGTGCCAGCAGGGGGTCCGGGACAGCTTTAAATGAAAAACTGTTTTTT.